This T cell receptor (beta chain) was identified during a study of T cell repertoires in cytomegalovirus infection. TCRdb analysed the reads with MiXCR anew, one entry per CDR3 protein. The table shows fewer than 200,000 distinct CDR3 sequences, with approximately 15% occurring only once. Trimming left V 3 bases short and J 3 bases short, with 15 bases between. Per the germline V gene, CDR1 is MNHEY and CDR2 is SMNVEV (reference sequence). This CDR3 contains 15 residues. The clonotype originates from a human donor in good health (CMV status not recorded). Some clones in this sample may be carry-over from other donors' samples. The chain couples TRBV27 to TRBJ2-7; D is unresolved. Specimen: PBMCs. As DNA, the CDR3 is TGTGCCAGCAGTTTCAACACTTATGCACGCTACGAGCAGTACTTC. Its protein is CASSFNTYARYEQYF.